These T cell receptor beta chains were read from a single sample in a study of control samples from healthy donors and cancer patients. Here immunoSEQ multiplex PCR was the method, and the copy in TCRdb shows in-frame clones only, minus some. In the table there are roughly 150,000 clones, around nine tenths of which are singletons. Sequenced: blood. The receptors derive from a man between 18 and 29 years old in good health. Each CDR3 is given with its conserved first and last residue. A D gene is named only where the DNA matches it firmly. Rows may omit the clone size; those that give it use once, few, many or a size class.

>.|.|TRBJ2-1|TRBV9
CASSGGPTWVHEQFF
TGTGCCAGCAGCGGCGGCCCCACCTGGGTACATGAGCAGTTCTTC
>.|.|TRBJ2-5|TRBV2
CASSVEEYQETQYF
TGTGCCAGCAGTGTGGAGGAATACCAAGAGACCCAGTACTTC
>.|.|TRBJ1-5|TRBV7-2
CASSLSFGSNQPQHF
TGTGCCAGCAGCTTGAGTTTCGGATCAAATCAGCCCCAGCATTTT
>.|.|TRBJ1-5|TRBV6-1
CASSVPRRLQSNQPQHF
TGTGCCAGCAGTGTCCCCCGGAGGTTACAAAGCAATCAGCCCCAGCATTTT
>TRBD2|.|TRBJ2-1|TRBV9
CASSVAGGPGGEQFF
TGTGCCAGCAGCGTAGCGGGGGGGCCTGGAGGTGAGCAGTTCTTC
>TRBD1|.|TRBJ1-6|TRBV3-1/TRBV3-2
CASSHRQGDNSPLHF
TGTGCCAGCAGCCACCGACAGGGTGATAATTCACCCCTCCACTTT
>.|.|TRBJ2-6|TRBV18
CASSPGRISGANVLTF
TGTGCCAGCTCACCGGGACGGATCTCTGGGGCCAACGTCCTGACTTTC
>.|few|TRBJ1-5|TRBV2
CASRRHANSNQPQHF
TGTGCCAGCAGGCGGCACGCTAATAGCAATCAGCCCCAGCATTTT
>.|once|TRBJ1-6|TRBV12-3/TRBV12-4
CASSVGGSPLHF
TGTGCCAGCAGTGTAGGGGGGTCACCCCTCCACTTT
>TRBD2|once|TRBJ2-7|TRBV28
CASSSRTSGYEQYF
TGTGCCAGCAGTTCCCGGACTAGCGGCTACGAGCAGTACTTC
>.|.|TRBJ2-1|TRBV13
CASSLEVEQFF
TGTGCCAGCAGCTTAGAGGTTGAGCAGTTCTTC
>.|.|TRBJ1-2|TRBV4-3
CASSQDWTAVNYGYTF
TGCGCCAGCAGCCAAGATTGGACCGCAGTTAACTATGGCTACACCTTC
>.|.|TRBJ1-1|TRBV7-9
CASSFSGEDTEAFF
TGTGCCAGCAGCTTTTCGGGGGAAGACACTGAAGCTTTCTTT
>.|.|TRBJ1-2|TRBV28
CASARGVGYTF
TGTGCCAGTGCGAGGGGGGTCGGCTACACCTTC
>.|.|TRBJ2-7|TRBV7-2
CASSRSGTRSYEQYF
TGTGCCAGCAGCCGTTCCGGGACCCGGAGTTACGAGCAGTACTTC
>TRBD1|once|TRBJ1-2|TRBV4-3
CASSQDLGGQGVRGYTF
TGCGCCAGCAGCCAAGATCTTGGCGGACAGGGGGTACGGGGCTACACCTTC
>.|.|TRBJ2-7|TRBV19
CASSIGPSGTYEQYF
TGTGCCAGTAGTATCGGCCCCTCGGGGACCTACGAGCAGTACTTC
>TRBD1|.|TRBJ1-6|TRBV10-3
CAISEQGADGSPLHF
TGTGCCATCAGTGAACAGGGGGCGGATGGTTCACCCCTCCACTTT
>.|.|TRBJ2-3|TRBV5-4
CASSFRNSADTQYF
TGTGCCAGCAGCTTTAGAAATAGTGCAGATACGCAGTATTTT
>TRBD1|.|TRBJ2-7|TRBV6-2/TRBV6-3
CASSSGQGYEQYF
TGTGCCAGCAGTTCGGGACAGGGTTATGAGCAGTACTTC
>.|.|TRBJ2-6|TRBV16
CASTRSTSGANVLTF
TGTGCCAGCACCCGCTCGACTTCTGGGGCCAACGTCCTGACTTTC
>.|.|TRBJ2-5|TRBV15
CATSRDQRETQYF
TGTGCCACCAGCAGAGATCAGAGAGAGACCCAGTACTTC
>TRBD2|.|TRBJ2-1|TRBV4-3
CASSQDASGGANEQFF
TGCGCCAGCAGCCAAGATGCTAGCGGGGGAGCCAATGAGCAGTTCTTC
>TRBD1|.|TRBJ1-5|TRBV7-8
CASSLAGTVNQPQHF
TGTGCCAGCAGCTTAGCCGGGACAGTTAATCAGCCCCAGCATTTT
>.|.|TRBJ2-7|TRBV5-4
CASSPTQGKGLVKGYEQYF
TGTGCCAGCAGCCCGACGCAGGGGAAGGGTCTGGTAAAGGGCTACGAGCAGTACTTC
>.|.|TRBJ2-3|TRBV19
CASSKGLTDTQYF
TGTGCCAGTAGTAAGGGACTCACAGATACGCAGTATTTT
>.|.|TRBJ2-3|TRBV28
CASSSTAGDSSTDTQYF
TGTGCCAGCAGTTCAACGGCCGGAGATTCTAGCACAGATACGCAGTATTTT
>.|.|TRBJ2-3|TRBV5-5
CASSPGDILSTDTQYF
TGTGCCAGCAGCCCAGGGGACATTCTTAGCACAGATACGCAGTATTTT
>.|.|TRBJ2-7|TRBV28
CASSWGLLYEQYF
TGTGCCAGCAGTTGGGGACTCCTCTACGAGCAGTACTTC
>TRBD2|few|TRBJ2-5|TRBV7-9
CASSLALGLGETQYF
TGTGCCAGCAGCTTAGCCCTCGGACTAGGGGAGACCCAGTACTTC
>.|.|TRBJ2-7|TRBV21-1
CAGGQGAYEQYF
TGTGCCGGAGGACAGGGGGCCTACGAGCAGTACTTC
>.|.|TRBJ2-7|TRBV28
CASLEGTSYEQYF
TGTGCCAGCTTGGAGGGCACCTCTTACGAGCAGTACTTC
>.|.|TRBJ2-2|TRBV24-1
CATSLTNTGELFF
TGTGCCACCAGTCTTACGAACACCGGGGAGCTGTTTTTT
>.|.|TRBJ2-1|TRBV5-6
CASSLGSYNEQFF
TGTGCCAGCAGCTTGGGTTCATACAATGAGCAGTTCTTC
>.|.|TRBJ1-2|TRBV7-2
CASSLGHHNYGYTF
TGTGCCAGCAGCTTAGGACACCATAACTATGGCTACACCTTC
>TRBD1|.|TRBJ2-7|TRBV18
CASSPNTGGASHEQYF
TGTGCCAGCTCACCAAATACAGGGGGCGCATCCCACGAGCAGTACTTC
>.|once|TRBJ1-4|TRBV19
CASNRGRGASEKLFF
TGTGCCAGTAACCGGGGGCGGGGTGCGAGTGAAAAACTGTTTTTT
>.|.|TRBJ2-7|TRBV19
CASAPILGEQYF
TGCGCCAGCGCCCCGATCTTAGGCGAGCAGTACTTC
>TRBD1|once|TRBJ1-3|TRBV7-8
CASSLQGISGNTIYF
TGTGCCAGCAGCCTACAGGGGATCTCTGGAAACACCATATATTTT
>TRBD1|.|TRBJ2-2|TRBV9
CASSVRGGSDTGELFF
TGTGCCAGCAGCGTAAGAGGGGGCTCGGACACCGGGGAGCTGTTTTTT
>TRBD2|.|TRBJ2-7|TRBV5-1
CASSDSGYEQYF
TGCGCCAGCAGCGATAGCGGGTACGAGCAGTACTTC
>.|once|TRBJ1-3|TRBV5-1
CASSLQGNTIYF
TGCGCCAGCAGCTTACAGGGAAACACCATATATTTT
>.|.|TRBJ1-1|TRBV7-9
CASSPTGNTEAFF
TGTGCCAGCAGCCCCACAGGGAACACTGAAGCTTTCTTT
>.|.|TRBJ2-5|TRBV7-2
CASSLVGGQETQYF
TGTGCCAGCAGCTTAGTCGGCGGCCAAGAGACCCAGTACTTC
>.|.|TRBJ1-2|TRBV7-2
CASSPSGVAIGYGYTF
TGTGCCAGCAGTCCTTCGGGGGTGGCGATAGGGTATGGCTACACCTTC